This T cell receptor (beta chain) appears in the sequencing data of a study of blood T cell repertoires in COVID-19. Across the whole study: There were acute and convalescent COVID-19 samples, and they came from the United States, Italy and Spain. PBMCs, B-cell-depleted T cells, or T cells provided the cDNA or gDNA that made up the material.

Per the study methods: Reference gene primers were amplified, and this amplification served to estimate nucleated cell counts. The repertoire was sequenced with immunoSEQ multiplex PCR; TCRdb's copy has only in-frame clones and lacks some. V and J calls and clone size follow that table, whereas D and trimming were derived from the DNA. The sample lists roughly 120,000 clones, around four fifths occurring once. The sequence derives from a man in his 70s with active or convalescent COVID-19. Sequenced sample: peripheral blood.

CDR3 sequence: CASSLEAQGNHEQYF. In DNA, the CDR3 is TGTGCCAGCAGCTTGGAGGCGCAGGGAAACCACGAGCAGTACTTC. The rearrangement joins TRBV5-4 to TRBJ2-7; tentative D call: TRBD1 (5 bases). Trimming stripped 0 bases from V and 5 bases from J, with 15 bases between. CDR3 length: 15 amino acids. Germline values: CDR1 SGHNT, CDR2 YYREEE (reference sequence).